This T cell receptor (beta chain) was observed in a study of blood T cell repertoires in COVID-19. The overall study: Italy, Spain and the United States were the sources of the convalescent and acute COVID-19 samples.

The protocol was immunoSEQ multiplex PCR, while the TCRdb copy is restricted to in-frame clones and leaves out a portion. The sample gives roughly 500,000 clones, more than 75% of which show up once; over 1.5% is in the top ten. The CDR3 spans 16 residues. With 4 bases removed from V and 2 bases from J, the gap between germline ends came to 13 bases. Germline lookup yields CDR1 SGHTS and CDR2 YDEGEE. This sequence was found in a woman in her 40s who had recovered from COVID-19. The chain employs TRBV5-8 and TRBJ1-6, with D maybe TRBD1 (5 bases). Material: PBMCs or T cells enriched from blood (not recorded which). CDR3 bases: TGTGCCAGCAGCGTTTGGGGGGAGCCCTATAATTCACCCCTCCACTTT. This translates into CASSVWGEPYNSPLHF.